Here is one T cell receptor beta chain with its context. CD8+ and CD4+ T cells taken from blood had their TCR beta sequenced. The data belong to a study of CD8 T cells in Susac syndrome. An amount of RNA that ranged from roughly 0.5 to 1 ug was reverse transcribed with random hexamers. TCRdb passed the immunoSEQ multiplex PCR reads through MiXCR, listing each CDR3 protein once. The sample contains 250,000 to 300,000 distinct CDR3 sequences, approximately 85% of which appear only once. The clonotype was recovered from a human donor with multiple sclerosis. Sample: CD8+ T cells from PBMCs.

The CDR3 sequence is CATSDRWTGTDEQFF. Written as DNA, the CDR3 is TGTGCCACCAGTGATAGATGGACAGGGACGGATGAGCAGTTCTTC. V is TRBV24-1 and J is TRBJ2-1; the match to TRBD1 covers 8 bases. V was clipped by 3 bases and J by 8 bases; unmatched bases: 8. CDR1 is KGHDR and CDR2 is SFDVKD in the germline V gene. The CDR3 is 15 amino acids.